This T cell receptor (beta chain) was sequenced in a study of blood T cell repertoires in COVID-19. The wider study: Sites across the United States, Italy and Spain contributed samples from acute and convalescent COVID-19.

Data came from immunoSEQ multiplex PCR; TCRdb stores just in-frame clones and leaves some out. There are 77,000 or so clones in the sample; approximately 85% occur only once, and 4.5% to 5.5% lies in the top ten. Sequencing was performed on peripheral blood. This clonotype originated in an elderly man with acute or convalescent COVID-19.

The CDR3 region is CSASGNTEAFF. The CDR3 nucleotides are TGCAGCGCTTCAGGAAACACTGAAGCTTTCTTT. V usage is TRBV29-1 and J usage is TRBJ1-1; unclear D gene. The CDR3 loop spans 11 amino acids. Trimming removed 7 bases from V and 2 bases from J, with 8 bases in between. The germline gives CDR1 SQVTM, CDR2 ANQGSEA.